The 5 T cell receptor beta chains given below trace back to one sample, sequenced in a study of cytomegalovirus exposure and HLA in healthy donors. The PCR was carried out with 60 Vbeta primers and 13 Jbeta primers. Sequencing used immunoSEQ multiplex PCR; TCRdb keeps in-frame clones, though not all of them. The profile shows about 120,000 clones, roughly a tenth of them singletons. Material for sequencing was PBMCs. The receptors were gathered from a man aged 30 to 39 in good health and CMV-seronegative.

The V call is TRBV4-3, the J call TRBJ2-3; a weak D match, TRBD1 (5 bases). Germline CDR1 LGHNA, CDR2 YSLEER. This CDR3 region has 14 residues. Trimming shortened V by 1 base and J by 4 bases, and 9 bases separated the two germline ends. This CDR3 is CASSQGVRADTQYF. The CDR3 DNA sequence: TGCGCCAGCAGCCAAGGAGTCAGGGCAGATACGCAGTATTTT.

This clone was seen more than once but under ten times. The V call is TRBV9, the J call TRBJ1-4; 11 bases agree with TRBD1. Germline loops: CDR1 SGDLS, CDR2 YYNGEE. The J segment lost 8 bases and the V segment lost 0 bases, leaving 6 bases of the junction unmatched. The CDR3 sequence is 16 residues long. The chain's CDR3 is CASSVDWTGGGEKLFF. The CDR3 DNA is TGTGCCAGCAGCGTAGATTGGACAGGGGGCGGGGAAAAACTGTTTTTT.

This clone has more than one count but fewer than ten. The chain couples TRBV18 to TRBJ2-7; tentatively, D is TRBD2 (6 bases). Trimming took 1 base from V and 1 from J, leaving 29 bases between them. There are 21 residues in the CDR3. Germline CDR1 and CDR2: KGHSH and LQKENI. The CDR3 nucleotides read TGTGCCAGCTCACCACGATGGGACGGAGGGTCTGGGCCGGGCTATTCCTACGAGCAGTACTTC. Residues: CASSPRWDGGSGPGYSYEQYF.

The CDR3: CASSPLGVSGGDAEAFF. As DNA, the CDR3 is TGCGCCAGCAGCCCCCTGGGGGTCTCAGGGGGCGACGCTGAAGCTTTCTTT. The V and J genes are TRBV4-1 and TRBJ1-1; 8 bases map to TRBD1. CDR1 is MGHRA, CDR2 YSYEKL, per germline. The junction had 16 bases not matched to a gene; V was cut back by 4 bases and J by 6 bases. CDR3 length equals 17 residues.

This rearrangement joins TRBV5-8 to TRBJ1-1; 9 bases map to TRBD1. Per the germline V gene, CDR1 is SGHTS and CDR2 is YDEGEE. CDR3 length: 17 amino acids. With 0 bases clipped from V and 4 bases from J, the junction kept 10 bases outside the gene matches. CDR3 region: CASSLEWTGVSGTEAFF. The CDR3 DNA sequence: TGTGCCAGCAGCTTGGAATGGACAGGGGTATCCGGCACTGAAGCTTTCTTT.